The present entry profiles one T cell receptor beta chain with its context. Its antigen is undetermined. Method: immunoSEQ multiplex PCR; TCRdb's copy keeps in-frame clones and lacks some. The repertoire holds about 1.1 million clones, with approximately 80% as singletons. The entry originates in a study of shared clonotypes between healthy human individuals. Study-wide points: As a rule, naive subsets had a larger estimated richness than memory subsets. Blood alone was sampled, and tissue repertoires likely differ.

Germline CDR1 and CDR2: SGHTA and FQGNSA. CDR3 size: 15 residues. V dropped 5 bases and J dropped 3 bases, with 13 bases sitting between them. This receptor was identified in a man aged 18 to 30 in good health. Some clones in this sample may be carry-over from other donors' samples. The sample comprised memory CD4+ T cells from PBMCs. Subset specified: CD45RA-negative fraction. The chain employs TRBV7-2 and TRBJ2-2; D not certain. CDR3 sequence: CASSRGGDYTGELFF. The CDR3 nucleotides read TGTGCCAGCAGCCGCGGCGGAGATTACACCGGGGAGCTGTTTTTT.